The clone carrying this T cell receptor (beta chain) was seen once. The antigen is unknown. The data were taken from a study of cytomegalovirus exposure and HLA in healthy donors. Study-wide findings and caveats: The TCR clusters that emerged in the first cohort tended, a later analysis found, to co-occur in the 120 or so validation repertoires. Both high specificity and high sensitivity reportedly marked the classifier's diagnosis of cytomegalovirus status. Cytomegalovirus-associated TCR beta chains were listed, numbering 164.

Sequencing was performed with immunoSEQ multiplex PCR; in TCRdb, only in-frame clones are kept and a portion is missing. Here the sample spans about 140,000 clones, around 87% being singletons. Germline loops: CDR1 LNHDA, CDR2 SQIVND (reference sequence). Trimming took 2 bases from V and 2 from J, leaving 15 bases between them. This CDR3 has 16 residues. This TCR derives from a man aged 18 to 29 in good health and CMV-seropositive. The V and J genes are TRBV19 and TRBJ1-1; D not certain. The specimen sequenced was PBMCs. The CDR3 bases are TGTGCCAGTAGTATACTCTTCCGGTCGGTTAACACTGAAGCTTTCTTT. The encoded protein is CASSILFRSVNTEAFF.